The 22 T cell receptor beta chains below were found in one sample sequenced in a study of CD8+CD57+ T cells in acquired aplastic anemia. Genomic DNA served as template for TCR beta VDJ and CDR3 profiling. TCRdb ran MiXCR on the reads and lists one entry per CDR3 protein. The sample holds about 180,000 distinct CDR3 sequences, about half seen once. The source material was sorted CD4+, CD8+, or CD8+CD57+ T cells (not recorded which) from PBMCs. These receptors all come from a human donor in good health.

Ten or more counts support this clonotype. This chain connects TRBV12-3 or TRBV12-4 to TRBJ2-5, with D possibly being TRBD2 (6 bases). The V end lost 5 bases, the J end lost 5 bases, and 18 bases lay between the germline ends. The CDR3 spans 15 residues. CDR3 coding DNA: TGTGCCAGCAGTCGCGGGACCGTTAAAGGCGAGACCCAGTACTTC. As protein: CASSRGTVKGETQYF.

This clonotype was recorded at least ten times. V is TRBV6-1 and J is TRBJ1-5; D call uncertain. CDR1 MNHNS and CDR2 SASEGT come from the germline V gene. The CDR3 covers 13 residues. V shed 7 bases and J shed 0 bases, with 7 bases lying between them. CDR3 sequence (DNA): TGTGCCAGCAAGAGAGATAGCAATCAGCCCCAGCATTTT. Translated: CASKRDSNQPQHF.

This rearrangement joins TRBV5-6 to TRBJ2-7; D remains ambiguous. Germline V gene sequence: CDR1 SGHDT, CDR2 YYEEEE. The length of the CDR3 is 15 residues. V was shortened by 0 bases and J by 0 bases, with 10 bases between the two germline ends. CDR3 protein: CASSLVDIASYEQYF. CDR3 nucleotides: TGTGCCAGCAGCTTGGTTGACATTGCCTCCTACGAGCAGTACTTC.

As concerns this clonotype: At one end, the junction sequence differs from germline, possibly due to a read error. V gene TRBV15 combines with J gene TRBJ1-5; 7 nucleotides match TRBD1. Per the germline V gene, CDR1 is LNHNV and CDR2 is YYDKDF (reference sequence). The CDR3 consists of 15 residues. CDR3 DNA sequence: TGTGCAACCAGCGAAAAGTTTACAGGGGTTCGGCCCCAGCATTTT. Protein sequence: CATSEKFTGVRPQHF.

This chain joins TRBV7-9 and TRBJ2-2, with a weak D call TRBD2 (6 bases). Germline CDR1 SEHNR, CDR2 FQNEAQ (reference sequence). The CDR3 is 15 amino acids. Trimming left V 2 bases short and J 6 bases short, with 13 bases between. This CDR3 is CASSLSAGRSGELFF. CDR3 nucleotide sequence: TGTGCCAGCAGCTTATCGGCGGGAAGGTCCGGGGAGCTGTTTTTT. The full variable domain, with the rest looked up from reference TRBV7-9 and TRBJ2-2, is DTGVSQNPRHKITKRGQNVTFRCDPISEHNRLYWYRQTLGQGPEFLTYFQNEAQLEKSRLLSDRFSAERPKGSFSTLEIQRTEQGDSAMYLCASSLSAGRSGELFFGEGSRLTVL.

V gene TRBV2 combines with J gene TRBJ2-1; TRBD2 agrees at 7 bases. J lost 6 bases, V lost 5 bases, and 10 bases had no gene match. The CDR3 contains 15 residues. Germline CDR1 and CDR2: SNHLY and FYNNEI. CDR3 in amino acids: CASSPAGEGVNEQFF. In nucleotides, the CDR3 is TGTGCCAGCAGTCCGGCGGGAGAAGGGGTCAATGAGCAGTTCTTC.

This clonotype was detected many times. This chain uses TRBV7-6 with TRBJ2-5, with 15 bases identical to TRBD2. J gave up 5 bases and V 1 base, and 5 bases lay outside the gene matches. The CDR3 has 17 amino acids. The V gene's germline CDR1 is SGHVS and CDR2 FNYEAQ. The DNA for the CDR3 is TGTGCCAGCAGCTTAGGAGGACTAGCGGGAGGGCGGGAGACCCAGTACTTC. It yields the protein CASSLGGLAGGRETQYF.

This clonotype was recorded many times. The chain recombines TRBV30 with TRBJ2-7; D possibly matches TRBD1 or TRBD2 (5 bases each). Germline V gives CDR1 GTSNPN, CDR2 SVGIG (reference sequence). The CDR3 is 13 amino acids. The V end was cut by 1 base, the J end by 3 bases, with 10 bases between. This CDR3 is CAWSAGTLYEQYF. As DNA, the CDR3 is TGTGCCTGGAGTGCCGGGACGCTCTACGAGCAGTACTTC.

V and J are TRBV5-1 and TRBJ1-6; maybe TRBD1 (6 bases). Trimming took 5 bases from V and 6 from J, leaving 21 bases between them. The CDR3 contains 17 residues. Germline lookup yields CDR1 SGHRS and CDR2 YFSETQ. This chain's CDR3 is CASSLTASGQVNSPLHF. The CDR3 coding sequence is TGCGCCAGCAGTCTTACCGCTTCGGGACAAGTTAATTCACCCCTCCACTTT.

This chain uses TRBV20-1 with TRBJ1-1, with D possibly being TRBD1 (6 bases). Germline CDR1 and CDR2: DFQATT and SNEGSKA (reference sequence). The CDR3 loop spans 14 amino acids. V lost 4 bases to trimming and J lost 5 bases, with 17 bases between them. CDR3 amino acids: CSANPGARRTEAFF. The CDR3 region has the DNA TGCAGTGCTAACCCGGGGGCGAGGAGGACTGAAGCTTTCTTT.

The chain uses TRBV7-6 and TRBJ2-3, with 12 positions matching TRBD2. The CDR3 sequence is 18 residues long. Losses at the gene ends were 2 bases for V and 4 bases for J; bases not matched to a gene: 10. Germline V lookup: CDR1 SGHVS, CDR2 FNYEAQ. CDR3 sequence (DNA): TGTGCCAGCAGCTTACATGCTAGCGGGAGGGCCAGGGCAGATACGCAGTATTTT. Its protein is CASSLHASGRARADTQYF.

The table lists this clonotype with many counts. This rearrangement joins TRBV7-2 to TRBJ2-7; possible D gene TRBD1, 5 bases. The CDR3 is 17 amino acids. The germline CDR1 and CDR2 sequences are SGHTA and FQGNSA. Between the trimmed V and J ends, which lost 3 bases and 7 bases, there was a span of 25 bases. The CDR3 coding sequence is TGTGCCAGCAGCTTCGTCCACAGGTTGCTTGGAATTAAGGAGCAGTACTTC. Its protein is CASSFVHRLLGIKEQYF.

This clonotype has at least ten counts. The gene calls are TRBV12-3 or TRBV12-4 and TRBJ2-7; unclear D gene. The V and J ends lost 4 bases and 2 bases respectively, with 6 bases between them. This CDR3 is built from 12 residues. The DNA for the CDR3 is TGTGCCAGCAGTTCGCTAACCTACGAGCAGTACTTC. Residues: CASSSLTYEQYF.

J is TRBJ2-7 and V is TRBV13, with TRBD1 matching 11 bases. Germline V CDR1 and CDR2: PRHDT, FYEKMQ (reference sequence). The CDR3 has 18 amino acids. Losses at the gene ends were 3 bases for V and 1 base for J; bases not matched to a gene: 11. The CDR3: CASSLGDPGTGGSYEQYF. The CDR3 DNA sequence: TGTGCCAGCAGCTTGGGCGACCCCGGGACAGGGGGATCCTACGAGCAGTACTTC.

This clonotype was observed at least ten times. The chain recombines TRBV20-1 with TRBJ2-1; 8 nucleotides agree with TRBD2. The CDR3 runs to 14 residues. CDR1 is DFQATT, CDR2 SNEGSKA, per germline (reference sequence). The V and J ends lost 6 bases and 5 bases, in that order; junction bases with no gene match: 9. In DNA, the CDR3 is TGCAGTGCGGAGAGCGGGAGACTCGACAATGAGCAGTTCTTC. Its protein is CSAESGRLDNEQFF.

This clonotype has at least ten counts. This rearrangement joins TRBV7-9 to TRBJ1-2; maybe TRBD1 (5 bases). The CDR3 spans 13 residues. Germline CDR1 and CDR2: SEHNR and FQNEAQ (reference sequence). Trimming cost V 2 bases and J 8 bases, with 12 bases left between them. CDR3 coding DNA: TGTGCCAGCAGCTTACGCCAGGGTGGAGGCTACACCTTC. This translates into CASSLRQGGGYTF.

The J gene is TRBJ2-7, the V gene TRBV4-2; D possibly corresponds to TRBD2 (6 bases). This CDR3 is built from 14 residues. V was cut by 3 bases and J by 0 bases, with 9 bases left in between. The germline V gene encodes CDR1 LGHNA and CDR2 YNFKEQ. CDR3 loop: CASSHGGGSYEQYF. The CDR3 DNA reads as TGTGCCAGCAGCCACGGGGGTGGCTCCTACGAGCAGTACTTC.

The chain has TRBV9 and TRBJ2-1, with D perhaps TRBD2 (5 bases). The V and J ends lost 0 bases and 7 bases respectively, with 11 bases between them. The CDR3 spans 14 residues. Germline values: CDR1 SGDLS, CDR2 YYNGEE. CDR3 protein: CASSVAAGGNEQFF. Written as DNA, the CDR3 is TGTGCCAGCAGCGTAGCGGCGGGTGGGAATGAGCAGTTCTTC.

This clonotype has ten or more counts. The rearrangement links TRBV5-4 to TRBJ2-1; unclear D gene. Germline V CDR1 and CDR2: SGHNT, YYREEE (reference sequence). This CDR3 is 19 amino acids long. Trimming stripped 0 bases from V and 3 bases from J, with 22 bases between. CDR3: CASSLDGIKALPLYNEQFF. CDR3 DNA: TGTGCCAGCAGCTTGGATGGGATCAAGGCACTCCCGCTCTACAATGAGCAGTTCTTC.

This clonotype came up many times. In DNA form, the CDR3 reads TGTGCCACCAGCCCATCAGGAGGCAGGAATGAGCAGTTCTTC. It encodes CATSPSGGRNEQFF. The chain employs TRBV24-1 and TRBJ2-1, with a possible D match to TRBD2 (5 bases). The CDR3 consists of 14 residues. Germline values: CDR1 KGHDR, CDR2 SFDVKD. The V end lost 7 bases, the J end lost 7 bases, and 16 bases lay between the germline ends.

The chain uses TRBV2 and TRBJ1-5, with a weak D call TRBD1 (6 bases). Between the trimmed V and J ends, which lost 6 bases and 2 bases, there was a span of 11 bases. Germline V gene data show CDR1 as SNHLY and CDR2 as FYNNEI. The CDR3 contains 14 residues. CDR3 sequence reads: CASRAGDGNQPQHF. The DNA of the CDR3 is TGTGCCAGCAGGGCAGGGGATGGCAATCAGCCCCAGCATTTT.

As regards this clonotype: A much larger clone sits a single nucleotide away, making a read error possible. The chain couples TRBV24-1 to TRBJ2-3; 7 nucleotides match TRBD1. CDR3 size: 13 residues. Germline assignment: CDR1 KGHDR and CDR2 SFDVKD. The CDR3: CATRPTGADTQCF. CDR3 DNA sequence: TGTGCCACCAGACCCACAGGGGCAGATACGCAGTGTTTT.